A selection of T cell receptor beta chains follows, all from one sample in a study of blood T cell repertoires in COVID-19. The assay was immunoSEQ multiplex PCR, and TCRdb's table has in-frame clones only and misses some. The sample contains around 30,000 clones, about 94% of which appear only once. The sequenced sample consisted of peripheral blood. The receptors were sampled from a human donor with active COVID-19. The donor label of this sample is uncertain. CDR3s leave out the opening cysteine and the closing phenylalanine or tryptophan.

len,v_gene,j_gene,CDR3aa
14,TRBV2,TRBJ2-3,ASNLLAGGNTDTQY
13,TRBV19,TRBJ2-5,ASRPGQGIRETQY
13,TRBV5-6,TRBJ2-3,ASSLDTGGTDTQY
15,TRBV9,TRBJ2-6,ASSVGSEGGGANVLT
13,TRBV3-1/TRBV3-2,TRBJ1-1,ASSLPTGGSSEAF
14,TRBV29-1,TRBJ1-1,SVSPRGTAMNTEAF
13,TRBV6-5,TRBJ1-5,ASRPLTTGPQPQH
12,TRBV6-5,TRBJ2-5,ASSREGARETQY
12,TRBV6-5,TRBJ1-5,ASSFGGRGQPQH
14,TRBV5-4,TRBJ1-1,ASSPLRGGGNTEAF
11,TRBV20-1,TRBJ2-7,SASGQQGYEQY
14,TRBV4-3,TRBJ1-6,ASSQDAGQDGSPLH
11,TRBV6-2/TRBV6-3,TRBJ1-1,ASSYRQGVEAF
14,TRBV29-1,TRBJ2-3,SVVAFRAGVTDTQY
12,TRBV6-1,TRBJ1-4,ASSDRGRDEKLF
14,TRBV18,TRBJ2-7,ASSPPMGTVSYEQY
11,TRBV18,TRBJ2-1,ASSQNLDNEQF
11,TRBV7-2,TRBJ2-5,ASSRQGLKTQY
12,TRBV9,TRBJ2-2,ASSVAGGTGELF
10,TRBV18,TRBJ2-1,ASSPSREEQF
14,TRBV29-1,TRBJ2-1,SVEDALAGDEDEQF
16,TRBV5-6,TRBJ2-4,ASSPGLAGGPWPNIQY
14,TRBV3-1/TRBV3-2,TRBJ2-7,ASSHLTGTGFDEQY
11,TRBV7-8,TRBJ1-2,ASSFDRGDGYT